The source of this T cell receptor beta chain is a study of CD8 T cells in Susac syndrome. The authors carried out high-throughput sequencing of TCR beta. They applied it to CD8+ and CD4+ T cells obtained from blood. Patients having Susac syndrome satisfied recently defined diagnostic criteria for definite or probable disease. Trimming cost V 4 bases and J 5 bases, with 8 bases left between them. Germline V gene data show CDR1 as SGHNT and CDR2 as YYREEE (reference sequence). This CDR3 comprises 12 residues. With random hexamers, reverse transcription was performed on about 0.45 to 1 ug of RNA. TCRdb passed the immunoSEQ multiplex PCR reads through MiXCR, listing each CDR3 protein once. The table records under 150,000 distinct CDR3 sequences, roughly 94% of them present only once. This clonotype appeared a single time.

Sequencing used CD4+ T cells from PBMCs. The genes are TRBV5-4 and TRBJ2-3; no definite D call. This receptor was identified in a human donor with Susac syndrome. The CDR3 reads CASSPSGDTQYF. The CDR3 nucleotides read TGTGCCAGCAGCCCTAGTGGAGATACGCAGTATTTT. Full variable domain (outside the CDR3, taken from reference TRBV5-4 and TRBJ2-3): ETGVTQSPTHLIKTRGQQVTLRCSSQSGHNTVSWYQQALGQGPQFIFQYYREEENGRGNFPPRFSGLQFPNYSSELNVNALELDDSALYLCASSPSGDTQYFGPGTRLTVL.